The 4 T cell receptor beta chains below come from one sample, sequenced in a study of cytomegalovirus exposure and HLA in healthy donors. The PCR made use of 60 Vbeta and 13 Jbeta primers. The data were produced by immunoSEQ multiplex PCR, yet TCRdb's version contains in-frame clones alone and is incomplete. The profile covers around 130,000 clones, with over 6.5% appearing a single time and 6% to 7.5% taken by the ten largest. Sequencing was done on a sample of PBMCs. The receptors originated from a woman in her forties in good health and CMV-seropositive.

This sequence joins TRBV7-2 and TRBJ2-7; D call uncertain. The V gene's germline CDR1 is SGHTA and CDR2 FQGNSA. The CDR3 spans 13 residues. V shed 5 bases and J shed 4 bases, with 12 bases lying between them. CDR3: CASSQNRRYEQYF. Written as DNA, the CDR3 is TGTGCCAGCAGCCAAAACCGTAGATACGAGCAGTACTTC. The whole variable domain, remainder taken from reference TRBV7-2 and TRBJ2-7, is GAGVSQSPSNKVTEKGKDVELRCDPISGHTALYWYRQSLGQGLEFLIYFQGNSAPDKSGLPSDRFSAERTGGSVSTLTIQRTQQEDSAVYLCASSQNRRYEQYFGPGTRLTVT.

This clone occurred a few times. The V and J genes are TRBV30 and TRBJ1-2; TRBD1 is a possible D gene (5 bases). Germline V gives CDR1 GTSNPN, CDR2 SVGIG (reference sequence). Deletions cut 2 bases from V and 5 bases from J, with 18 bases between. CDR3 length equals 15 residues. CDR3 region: CAWSPWGGRSYGYTF. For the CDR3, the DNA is TGTGCCTGGAGTCCTTGGGGGGGACGGTCATATGGCTACACCTTC.

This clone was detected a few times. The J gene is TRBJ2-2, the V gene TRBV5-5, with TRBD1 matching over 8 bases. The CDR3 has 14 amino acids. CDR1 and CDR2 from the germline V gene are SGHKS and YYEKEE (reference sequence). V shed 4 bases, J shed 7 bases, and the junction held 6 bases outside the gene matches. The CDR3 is CASSLTGDSGELFF. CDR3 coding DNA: TGTGCCAGCAGCCTGACAGGGGATAGCGGGGAGCTGTTTTTT.

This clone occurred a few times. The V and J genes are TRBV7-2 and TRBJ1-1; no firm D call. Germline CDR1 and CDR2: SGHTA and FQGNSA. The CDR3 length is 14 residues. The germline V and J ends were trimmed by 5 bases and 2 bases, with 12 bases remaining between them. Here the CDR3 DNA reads TGTGCCAGCAGCCGTCGAGGAGATAACACTGAAGCTTTCTTT. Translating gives CASSRRGDNTEAFF.